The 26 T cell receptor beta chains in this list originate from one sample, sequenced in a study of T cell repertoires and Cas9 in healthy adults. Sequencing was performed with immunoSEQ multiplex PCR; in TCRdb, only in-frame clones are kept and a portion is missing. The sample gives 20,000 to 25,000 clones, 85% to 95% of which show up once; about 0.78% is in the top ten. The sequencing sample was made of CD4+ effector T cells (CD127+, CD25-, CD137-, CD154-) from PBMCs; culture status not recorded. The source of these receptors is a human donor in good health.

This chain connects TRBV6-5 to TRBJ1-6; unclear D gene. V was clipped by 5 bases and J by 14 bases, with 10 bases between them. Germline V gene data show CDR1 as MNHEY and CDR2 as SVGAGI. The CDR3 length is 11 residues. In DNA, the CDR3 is TGTGCCAGCAGTGGGGTCCGGGCCCTCCACTTT. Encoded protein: CASSGVRALHF.

The chain's CDR3 is CASSVEATVRNTIYF. In nucleotides, the CDR3 is TGTGCCAGCAGCGTAGAGGCGACAGTAAGAAACACCATATATTTT. The chain uses TRBV9 and TRBJ1-3, with D perhaps matching TRBD1 (5 bases). CDR1 SGDLS and CDR2 YYNGEE come from the germline V gene. V lost 0 bases to trimming and J lost 5 bases, with 12 bases between them. This CDR3 has 15 amino acids.

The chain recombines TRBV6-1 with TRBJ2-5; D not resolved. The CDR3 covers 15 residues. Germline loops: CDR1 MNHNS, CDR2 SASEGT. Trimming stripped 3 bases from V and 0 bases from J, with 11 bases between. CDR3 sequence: CASSEASRYQETQYF. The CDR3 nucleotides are TGTGCCAGCAGTGAGGCCTCTCGGTACCAAGAGACCCAGTACTTC.

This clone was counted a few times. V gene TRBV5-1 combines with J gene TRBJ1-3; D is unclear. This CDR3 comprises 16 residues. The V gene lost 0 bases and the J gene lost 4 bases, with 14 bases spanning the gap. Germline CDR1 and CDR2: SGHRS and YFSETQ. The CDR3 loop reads CASSLVAGVAGNTIYF. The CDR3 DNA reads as TGCGCCAGCAGCTTGGTGGCTGGCGTTGCGGGAAACACCATATATTTT.

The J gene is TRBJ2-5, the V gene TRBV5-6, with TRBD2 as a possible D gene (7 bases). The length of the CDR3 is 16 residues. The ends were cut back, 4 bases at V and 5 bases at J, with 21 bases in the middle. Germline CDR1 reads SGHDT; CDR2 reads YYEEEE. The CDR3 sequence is CASSAWGGGAYETQYF. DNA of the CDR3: TGTGCCAGCAGCGCGTGGGGTGGGGGGGCTTACGAGACCCAGTACTTC. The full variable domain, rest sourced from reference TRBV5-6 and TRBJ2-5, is DAGVTQSPTHLIKTRGQQVTLRCSPKSGHDTVSWYQQALGQGPQFIFQYYEEEERQRGNFPDRFSGHQFPNYSSELNVNALLLGDSALYLCASSAWGGGAYETQYFGPGTRLLVL.

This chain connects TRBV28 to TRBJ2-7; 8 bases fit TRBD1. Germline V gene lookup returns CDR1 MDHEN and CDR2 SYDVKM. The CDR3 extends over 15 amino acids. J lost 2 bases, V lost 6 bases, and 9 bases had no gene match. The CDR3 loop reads CASRGQERSPYEQYF. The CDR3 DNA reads TGTGCCAGCAGGGGACAGGAAAGGAGCCCCTACGAGCAGTACTTC. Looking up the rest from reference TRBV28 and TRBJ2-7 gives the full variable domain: DVKVTQSSRYLVKRTGEKVFLECVQDMDHENMFWYRQDPGLGLRLIYFSYDVKMKEKGDIPEGYSVSREKKERFSLILESASTNQTSMYLCASRGQERSPYEQYFGPGTRLTVT.

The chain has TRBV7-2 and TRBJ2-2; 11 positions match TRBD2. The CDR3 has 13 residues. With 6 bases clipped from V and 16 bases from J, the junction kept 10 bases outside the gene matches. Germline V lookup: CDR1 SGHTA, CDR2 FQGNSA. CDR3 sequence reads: CASSLAGGSIGFF. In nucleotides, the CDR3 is TGTGCCAGCAGTCTAGCGGGAGGTTCCATCGGGTTTTTT.

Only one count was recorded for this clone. The CDR3, as DNA: TGCGCCAGCAGCTTGGCCTCCCCTAGCACAGATACGCAGTATTTT. This sequence encodes CASSLASPSTDTQYF. This rearrangement joins TRBV5-1 to TRBJ2-3, with D unresolved. The CDR3 has 15 residues. The V end lost 0 bases, the J end lost 0 bases, and 8 bases lay between the germline ends. In germline, CDR1 is SGHRS, CDR2 YFSETQ.

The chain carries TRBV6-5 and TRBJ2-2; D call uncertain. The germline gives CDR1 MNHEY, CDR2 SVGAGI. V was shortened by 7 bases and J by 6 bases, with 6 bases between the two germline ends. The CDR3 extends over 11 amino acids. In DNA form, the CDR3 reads TGTGCCAGCACTAACGCCGGGGAGCTGTTTTTT. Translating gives CASTNAGELFF.

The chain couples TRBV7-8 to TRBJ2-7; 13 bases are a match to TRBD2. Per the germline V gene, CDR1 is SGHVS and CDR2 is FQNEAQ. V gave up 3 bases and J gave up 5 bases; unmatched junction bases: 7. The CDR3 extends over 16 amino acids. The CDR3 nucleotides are TGTGCCAGCAGCTTCGCCTCGACTAGCGGGGGGAACGAGCAGTACTTC. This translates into CASSFASTSGGNEQYF.

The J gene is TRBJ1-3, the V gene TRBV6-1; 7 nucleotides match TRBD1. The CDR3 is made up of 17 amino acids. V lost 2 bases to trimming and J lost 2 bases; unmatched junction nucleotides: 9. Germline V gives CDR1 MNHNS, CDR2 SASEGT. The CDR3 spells CASSERGQTTPGNTIYF. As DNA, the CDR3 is TGTGCCAGCAGTGAAAGGGGGCAAACGACCCCTGGAAACACCATATATTTT.

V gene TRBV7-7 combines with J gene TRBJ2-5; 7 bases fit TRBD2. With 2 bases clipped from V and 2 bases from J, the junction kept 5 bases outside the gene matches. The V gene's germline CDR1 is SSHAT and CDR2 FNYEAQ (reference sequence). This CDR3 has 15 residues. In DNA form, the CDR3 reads TGTGCCAGCAGCTTACAGCCGGGGGGACAAGAGACCCAGTACTTC. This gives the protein CASSLQPGGQETQYF.

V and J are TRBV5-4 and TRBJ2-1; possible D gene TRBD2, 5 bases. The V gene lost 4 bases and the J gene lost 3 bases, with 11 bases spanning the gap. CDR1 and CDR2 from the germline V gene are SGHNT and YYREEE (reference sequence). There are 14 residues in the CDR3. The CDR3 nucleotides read TGTGCCAGCAGCCCTGCTGGGAGCTACAATGAGCAGTTCTTC. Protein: CASSPAGSYNEQFF.

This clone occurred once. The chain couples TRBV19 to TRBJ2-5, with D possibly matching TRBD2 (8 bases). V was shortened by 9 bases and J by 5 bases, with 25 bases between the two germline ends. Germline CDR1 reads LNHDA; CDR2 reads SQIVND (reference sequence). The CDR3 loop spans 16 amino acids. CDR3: CASRRTGGGTQETQYF. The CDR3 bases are TGTGCCAGCAGGAGGACAGGCGGGGGGACCCAGGAGACCCAGTACTTC.

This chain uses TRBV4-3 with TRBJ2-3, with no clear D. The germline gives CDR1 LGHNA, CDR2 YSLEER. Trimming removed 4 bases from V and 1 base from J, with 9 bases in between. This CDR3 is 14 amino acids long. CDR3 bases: TGCGCCAGCAGCCCGGACCTTGGCACAGATACGCAGTATTTT. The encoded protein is CASSPDLGTDTQYF.

CDR3 nucleotide sequence: TGTGCCAGCAGCCCAAGGGCATTGAACACCGGGGAGCTGTTTTTT. It encodes CASSPRALNTGELFF. The chain uses TRBV7-6 and TRBJ2-2; D ambiguous. V lost 5 bases, J lost 1 base, and 11 bases lay in between. There are 15 residues in the CDR3. CDR1 is SGHVS and CDR2 is FNYEAQ in the germline V gene.

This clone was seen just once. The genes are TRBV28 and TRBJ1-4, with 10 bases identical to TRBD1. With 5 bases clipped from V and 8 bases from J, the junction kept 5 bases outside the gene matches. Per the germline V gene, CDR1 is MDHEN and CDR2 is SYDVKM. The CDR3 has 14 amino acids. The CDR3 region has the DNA TGTGCCAGCAGTATGACAGGGGGCCACGAAAAACTGTTTTTT. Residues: CASSMTGGHEKLFF. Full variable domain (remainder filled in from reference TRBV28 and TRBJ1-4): DVKVTQSSRYLVKRTGEKVFLECVQDMDHENMFWYRQDPGLGLRLIYFSYDVKMKEKGDIPEGYSVSREKKERFSLILESASTNQTSMYLCASSMTGGHEKLFFGSGTQLSVL.

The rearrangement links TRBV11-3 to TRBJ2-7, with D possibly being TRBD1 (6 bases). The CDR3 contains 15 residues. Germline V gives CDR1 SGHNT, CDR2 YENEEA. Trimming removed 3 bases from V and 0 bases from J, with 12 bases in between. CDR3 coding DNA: TGTGCCAGCAGCTTCGGTGGGACAAGCTCCTACGAGCAGTACTTC. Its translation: CASSFGGTSSYEQYF.

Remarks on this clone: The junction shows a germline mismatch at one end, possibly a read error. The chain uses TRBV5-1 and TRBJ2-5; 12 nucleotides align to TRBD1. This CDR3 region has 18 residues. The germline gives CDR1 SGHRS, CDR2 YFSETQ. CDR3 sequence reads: CARSGGTGGWRDQETQYF. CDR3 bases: TGCGCCCGCAGCGGGGGGACAGGGGGCTGGCGGGACCAAGAGACCCAGTACTTC.

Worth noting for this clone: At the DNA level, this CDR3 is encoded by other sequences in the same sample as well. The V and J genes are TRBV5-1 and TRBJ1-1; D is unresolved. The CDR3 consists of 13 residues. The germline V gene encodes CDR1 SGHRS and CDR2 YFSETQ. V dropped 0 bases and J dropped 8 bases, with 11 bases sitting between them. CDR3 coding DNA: TGCGCCAGCAGCTTGGGCCCCCAGACAGAAGCTTTCTTT. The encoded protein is CASSLGPQTEAFF.

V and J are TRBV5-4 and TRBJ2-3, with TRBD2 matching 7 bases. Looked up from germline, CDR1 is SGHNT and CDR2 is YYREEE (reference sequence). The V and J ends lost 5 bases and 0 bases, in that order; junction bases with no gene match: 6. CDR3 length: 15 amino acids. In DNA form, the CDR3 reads TGTGCCAGCAGTGGGGGGGGAGCCAGCACAGATACGCAGTATTTT. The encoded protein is CASSGGGASTDTQYF.

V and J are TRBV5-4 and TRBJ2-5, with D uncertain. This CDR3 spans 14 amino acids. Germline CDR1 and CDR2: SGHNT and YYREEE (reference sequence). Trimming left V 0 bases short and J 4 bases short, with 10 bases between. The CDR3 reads CASSLEPARETQYF. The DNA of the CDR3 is TGTGCCAGCAGCTTGGAGCCCGCGAGAGAGACCCAGTACTTC.

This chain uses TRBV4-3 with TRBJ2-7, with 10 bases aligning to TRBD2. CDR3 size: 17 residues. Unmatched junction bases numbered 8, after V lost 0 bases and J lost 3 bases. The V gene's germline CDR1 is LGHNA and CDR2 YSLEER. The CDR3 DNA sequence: TGCGCCAGCAGCCAAGAACAGACTAGCGGGTTGAACTACGAGCAGTACGTC. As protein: CASSQEQTSGLNYEQYV.

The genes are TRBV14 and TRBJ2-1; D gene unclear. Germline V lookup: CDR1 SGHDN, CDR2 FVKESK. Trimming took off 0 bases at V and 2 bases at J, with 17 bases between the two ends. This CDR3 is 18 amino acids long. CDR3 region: CASSQEGWSGSPYNEQFF. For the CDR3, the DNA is TGTGCCAGCAGCCAAGAAGGTTGGTCAGGCAGCCCCTACAATGAGCAGTTCTTC.

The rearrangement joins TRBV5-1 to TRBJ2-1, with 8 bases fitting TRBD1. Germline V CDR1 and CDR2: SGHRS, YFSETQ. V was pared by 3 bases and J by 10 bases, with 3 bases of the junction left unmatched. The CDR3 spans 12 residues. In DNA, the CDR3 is TGCGCCAGCAGCTGGGGACAGGACGAGCAGTTCTTC. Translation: CASSWGQDEQFF.

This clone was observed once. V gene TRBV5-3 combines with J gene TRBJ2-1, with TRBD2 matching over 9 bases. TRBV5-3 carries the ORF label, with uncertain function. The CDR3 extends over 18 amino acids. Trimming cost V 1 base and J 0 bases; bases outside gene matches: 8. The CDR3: CARSLSEASGTSYNEQFF. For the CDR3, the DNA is TGTGCCAGAAGCTTGTCCGAGGCTAGCGGGACCTCCTACAATGAGCAGTTCTTC.